The 12 T cell receptor beta chains listed next were all sequenced from one sample in a study of T cells in Graves' hyperthyroidism and ophthalmopathy. Regions amplified from RNA transcripts were the TCR beta CDR3 regions. A first-round RT-PCR of the TCR CDR3 used the HTBI primer set. TCRdb re-called the multiplex PCR reads through MiXCR, storing one row per CDR3 protein. The repertoire holds 530,000 or so distinct CDR3 sequences, with around 45% as singletons. Sequencing was done on a sample of peripheral blood or thyroid tissue (not recorded which). The receptors originated from a woman younger than 30 with Graves' hyperthyroidism.

This chain uses TRBV29-1 with TRBJ1-2; TRBD1 is a possible D gene (5 bases). CDR1 SQVTM and CDR2 ANQGSEA come from the germline V gene. The CDR3 has 11 residues. The CDR3 sequence: CSPGTTYGYTF. DNA for the CDR3: TGCAGTCCCGGGACTACCTATGGCTACACCTTC. The full variable domain, completed using reference TRBV29-1 and TRBJ1-2, is SAVISQKPSRDICQRGTSLTIQCQVDSQVTMMFWYRQQPGQSLTLIATANQGSEATYESGFVIDKFPISRPNLTFSTLTVSNMSPEDSSIYLCSPGTTYGYTFGSGTRLTVV.

This clonotype was seen many times. The V call is TRBV20-1, the J call TRBJ2-5, with D possibly TRBD2 on 6 matching bases. The CDR3 is 15 residues long. From germline, CDR1 is DFQATT and CDR2 SNEGSKA (reference sequence). V was shortened by 6 bases and J by 5 bases, with 22 bases between the two germline ends. The CDR3 sequence is CSADPGGEVWETQYF. The DNA of the CDR3 is TGCAGTGCCGACCCCGGGGGAGAGGTCTGGGAGACCCAGTACTTC.

This rearrangement joins TRBV29-1 to TRBJ1-2, with D maybe TRBD1 (5 bases). Trimming took off 4 bases at V and 4 bases at J, with 16 bases between the two ends. The germline V gene has CDR1 SQVTM and CDR2 ANQGSEA. The CDR3 is 14 residues long. CDR3 sequence reads: CSVVRAGWGYGYTF. CDR3 coding DNA: TGCAGCGTTGTCAGGGCAGGGTGGGGCTATGGCTACACCTTC.

The chain carries TRBV2 and TRBJ2-1, with 10 bases that match TRBD1. Trimming at V came to 8 bases and at J to 5 bases, leaving 6 bases not matched to a gene. The germline gives CDR1 SNHLY, CDR2 FYNNEI. This CDR3 region has 14 residues. The CDR3 reads CASFGTGEDNEQFF. The CDR3 nucleotides read TGTGCCAGCTTCGGGACAGGGGAGGACAATGAGCAGTTCTTC. The variable domain in full, with the rest retrieved from reference TRBV2 and TRBJ2-1, is EPEVTQTPSHQVTQMGQEVILRCVPISNHLYFYWYRQILGQKVEFLVSFYNNEISEKSEIFDDQFSVERPDGSNFTLKIRSTKLEDSAMYFCASFGTGEDNEQFFGPGTRLTVL.

A remark on this clonotype: Mismatch with germline at one junction end may stem from a read error. The genes are TRBV10-3 and TRBJ2-6, with D tentatively TRBD1 (7 bases). This CDR3 is 17 amino acids long. CDR1 and CDR2 (germline): ENHRY, SYGVKD. Written as DNA, the CDR3 is TGTGCCATCAGTGGGGACAGCTCGTGGCCGGGGGCCAATGTCCTGACTTTC. Amino acids: CAISGDSSWPGANVLTF.

The V call is TRBV10-2, the J call TRBJ1-2; D not resolved. Germline lookup yields CDR1 WSHSY and CDR2 SAAADI. The germline V and J ends were trimmed by 4 bases and 3 bases, with 15 bases remaining between them. The CDR3 consists of 15 residues. CDR3 bases: TGCGCCAGCAGTGTCCTTCATCGAGTGGACTATGGCTACACCTTC. It is translated as CASSVLHRVDYGYTF.

The V call is TRBV7-2, the J call TRBJ2-7, with 9 bases aligning to TRBD2. This CDR3 region has 16 residues. Germline loops: CDR1 SGHTA, CDR2 FQGNSA. Unmatched junction bases numbered 8, after V lost 5 bases and J lost 0 bases. The CDR3 protein is CASSPDSGGSSYEQYF. Here the CDR3 DNA reads TGTGCCAGCAGCCCGGACAGCGGGGGGAGCTCCTACGAGCAGTACTTC. Full variable domain (outside the CDR3, taken from reference TRBV7-2 and TRBJ2-7): GAGVSQSPSNKVTEKGKDVELRCDPISGHTALYWYRQSLGQGLEFLIYFQGNSAPDKSGLPSDRFSAERTGGSVSTLTIQRTQQEDSAVYLCASSPDSGGSSYEQYFGPGTRLTVT.

The genes are TRBV2 and TRBJ1-2; 9 bases agree with TRBD1. The V and J ends lost 4 bases and 5 bases, in that order; junction bases with no gene match: 8. The germline CDR1 and CDR2 sequences are SNHLY and FYNNEI. This CDR3 has 15 amino acids. For the CDR3, the DNA is TGTGCCAGCAGTGGGGACAGGGTCAGGTCTTATGGCTACACCTTC. Translation: CASSGDRVRSYGYTF.

CDR3 sequence (DNA): TGTGCCCTCCCGGTATTGCTTCAAGAGACCCAGTACTTC. It encodes CALPVLLQETQYF. The V gene is TRBV7-2, the J gene TRBJ2-5; D call uncertain. The CDR3 consists of 13 residues. Looked up from germline, CDR1 is SGHTA and CDR2 is FQGNSA. V was shortened by 11 bases and J by 2 bases, with 15 bases between the two germline ends.

V is TRBV29-1 and J is TRBJ1-1; D is unresolved. Trimming pared 8 bases from V and 0 bases from J, leaving 7 bases between. CDR1 SQVTM and CDR2 ANQGSEA come from the germline V gene. There are 11 residues in the CDR3. The CDR3 loop is CSSGMNTEAFF. The CDR3 coding sequence is TGCAGCTCAGGCATGAACACTGAAGCTTTCTTT.

The J gene is TRBJ2-7, the V gene TRBV6-4; 7 nucleotides match TRBD2. This CDR3 comprises 11 residues. With 8 bases clipped from V and 9 bases from J, the junction kept 7 bases outside the gene matches. Per germline, CDR1 MRHNA and CDR2 SNTAGT. The CDR3 loop is CASREAGVQYF. The DNA for the CDR3 is TGTGCCAGCCGCGAGGCGGGGGTGCAGTACTTC.

The chain links TRBV28 to TRBJ1-5; no firm D call. V lost 2 bases to trimming and J lost 16 bases, with 15 bases between them. CDR1 and CDR2 (germline): MDHEN, SYDVKM. The CDR3 runs 12 residues. CDR3 nucleotide sequence: TGTGCCAGCAGTTTAACTACTGGCCGCCCCCATTTT. Its translation is CASSLTTGRPHF. The complete variable domain, with remaining parts taken from reference TRBV28 and TRBJ1-5, reads DVKVTQSSRYLVKRTGEKVFLECVQDMDHENMFWYRQDPGLGLRLIYFSYDVKMKEKGDIPEGYSVSREKKERFSLILESASTNQTSMYLCASSLTTGRPHFGDGTRLSIL.